The 10 T cell receptor beta chains given below trace back to one sample, sequenced in a study of cytomegalovirus exposure and HLA in healthy donors. Sequencing was performed with immunoSEQ multiplex PCR; in TCRdb, only in-frame clones are kept and a portion is missing. The sample contains about 240,000 clones, about 86% of which appear only once. Sequenced material: PBMCs. These TCRs come from a woman in her 30s in good health and CMV-seropositive.

The genes are TRBV29-1 and TRBJ2-7, with D possibly TRBD1 on 6 matching bases. Germline V gives CDR1 SQVTM, CDR2 ANQGSEA. This CDR3 comprises 13 residues. The V end was cut by 5 bases, the J end by 6 bases, with 17 bases between. As DNA, the CDR3 is TGCAGCGTTCGAGAGGTACAGGGCTCCGAGCAGTACTTC. It specifies CSVREVQGSEQYF.

The chain links TRBV28 to TRBJ2-3; D not certain. CDR3 length: 16 amino acids. CDR1 and CDR2 (germline): MDHEN, SYDVKM. V gave up 3 bases and J gave up 1 base, with 14 bases separating them. DNA for the CDR3: TGTGCCAGCAGTTTGCGTGGGCCCCTTGGCACAGATACGCAGTATTTT. Translated, it gives CASSLRGPLGTDTQYF.

The V and J genes are TRBV4-1 and TRBJ2-7; D not resolved. The CDR3 loop spans 13 amino acids. The germline V gene encodes CDR1 MGHRA and CDR2 YSYEKL. V lost 0 bases and J lost 6, with 9 bases in between. The CDR3 region has the DNA TGCGCCAGCAGCCAAGAGGTCCCCAGCGAGCAGTACTTC. It yields the protein CASSQEVPSEQYF.

This chain uses TRBV28 with TRBJ2-3; 8 bases match TRBD2. Losses at the gene ends were 3 bases for V and 3 bases for J; bases not matched to a gene: 2. The germline V gene has CDR1 MDHEN and CDR2 SYDVKM. The CDR3 has 14 amino acids. The CDR3 DNA follows: TGTGCCAGCAGTTTTGCGGGGGGAACAGATACGCAGTATTTT. As protein: CASSFAGGTDTQYF.

The J gene is TRBJ2-7, the V gene TRBV10-3; 7 nucleotides agree with TRBD1. J was trimmed by 1 base and V by 6 bases; bases with no gene match: 3. The CDR3 covers 13 residues. Germline assignment: CDR1 ENHRY and CDR2 SYGVKD. The CDR3 DNA follows: TGTGCCATCAGCCGGGACAGTTCCTACGAGCAGTACTTC. Protein product: CAISRDSSYEQYF.

This chain connects TRBV12-5 to TRBJ1-1; D may be TRBD1 (5 bases). This CDR3 spans 14 amino acids. Germline CDR1 LGHNT, CDR2 FRNRAP. The V end lost 1 base, the J end lost 2 bases, and 8 bases lay between the germline ends. In DNA form, the CDR3 reads TGTGCTAGTGGTTTGGGACAGCTTAACACTGAAGCTTTCTTT. It encodes CASGLGQLNTEAFF.

The rearrangement links TRBV25-1 to TRBJ1-5; 10 bases are a match to TRBD1. The germline CDR1 and CDR2 sequences are MGHDK and SYGVNS. This CDR3 comprises 15 residues. V shed 3 bases, J shed 4 bases, and the junction held 3 bases outside the gene matches. The CDR3 nucleotides are TGTGCCAGCAGTGACCCGGGACAGGGGAATCAGCCCCAGCATTTT. Its protein is CASSDPGQGNQPQHF.

The rearrangement links TRBV27 to TRBJ1-2, with 7 bases matching TRBD1. Germline V lookup: CDR1 MNHEY, CDR2 SMNVEV (reference sequence). This CDR3 comprises 14 residues. V shed 3 bases and J 5 bases; nucleotides not matched to a gene: 6. CDR3 amino acids: CASSLTGLGYGYTF. For the CDR3, the DNA is TGTGCCAGCAGTTTGACAGGGTTAGGATATGGCTACACCTTC.

This clone was found a few times. CDR3 loop: CASSQDIRGNGNTIYF. In nucleotides, the CDR3 is TGCGCCAGCAGCCAAGATATCCGGGGGAATGGAAACACCATATATTTT. The gene calls are TRBV4-1 and TRBJ1-3; D may be TRBD1 (5 bases). Deletions cut 0 bases from V and 3 bases from J, with 12 bases between. Germline V gene sequence: CDR1 MGHRA, CDR2 YSYEKL. The CDR3 length is 16 residues.

This sequence joins TRBV15 and TRBJ2-1; a weak D match, TRBD1 (5 bases). V lost 4 bases and J lost 7, with 14 bases in between. Germline V gene sequence: CDR1 LNHNV, CDR2 YYDKDF (reference sequence). The CDR3 sequence is 14 residues long. CDR3 bases: TGTGCCACCAGCAAGGGGCGCGATAGGAATGAGCAGTTCTTC. It yields the protein CATSKGRDRNEQFF.